The 15 T cell receptor beta chains in this list originate from one sample, sequenced in a study of T-cell memory formation after mild COVID-19. TCRdb re-derived calls from the 5' RACE reads in MiXCR, one entry per CDR3 protein. In the table there are roughly 600,000 distinct CDR3 sequences, 15% to 20% of which are singletons. Material: PBMCs or a T cell subset sorted from them (not recorded which). Source of these receptors: an adult woman who had mild COVID-19 (a few samples of this study predate the infection). Cell type and time point are not known.

This rearrangement joins TRBV18 to TRBJ1-2; D is possibly TRBD1 (5 bases). Germline lookup yields CDR1 KGHSH and CDR2 LQKENI. The germline V and J ends were trimmed by 3 bases and 8 bases, with 16 bases remaining between them. The CDR3 spans 14 residues. The CDR3 DNA sequence: TGTGCCAGCTCACCGGACACCGGAAGGGACGGCTACACCTTC. Translation gives CASSPDTGRDGYTF.

This clonotype has more than one count but fewer than ten. The CDR3 sequence: CASSLGRQGAHGELFF. As DNA, the CDR3 is TGTGCCAGCAGCTTAGGTCGACAGGGGGCTCACGGGGAGCTGTTTTTT. The V and J genes are TRBV11-2 and TRBJ2-2; TRBD1 matches at 10 bases. Losses at the gene ends were 1 base for V and 7 bases for J; bases not matched to a gene: 6. This CDR3 is 16 amino acids long. Germline CDR1 reads SGHAT; CDR2 reads FQNNGV.

In its sample, this clonotype was seen many times. The V call is TRBV24-1, the J call TRBJ2-2; D unresolved. V was trimmed by 4 bases and J by 1 base, leaving 3 bases between them. The CDR3 covers 13 residues. Germline values: CDR1 KGHDR, CDR2 SFDVKD. CDR3 sequence reads: CATSEQNTGELFF. CDR3 nucleotides: TGTGCCACCAGTGAACAGAACACCGGGGAGCTGTTTTTT.

This clonotype was recorded a few times. The V call is TRBV19, the J call TRBJ2-7, with 10 bases fitting TRBD1. V dropped 3 bases and J dropped 5; count of bases not matched to a gene: 7. Germline V CDR1 and CDR2: LNHDA, SQIVND (reference sequence). This CDR3 has 15 residues. CDR3 region: CASSIGGTGADEQYF. The CDR3 nucleotides read TGTGCCAGTAGTATCGGGGGGACAGGGGCCGACGAGCAGTACTTC.

The chain employs TRBV12-3 or TRBV12-4 and TRBJ1-4; D is uncertain. V lost 6 bases and J 8 bases, leaving 13 bases between the germline ends. The CDR3 runs to 13 residues. The CDR3 loop is CASRAFGREKLFF. The CDR3 nucleotides read TGTGCCAGCAGGGCTTTCGGGCGCGAAAAACTGTTTTTT.

The chain has TRBV20-1 and TRBJ1-2, with a weak D call TRBD1 (5 bases). Germline-derived CDR1 and CDR2 are DFQATT and SNEGSKA (reference sequence). V was cut by 6 bases and J by 4 bases, with 15 bases left in between. The CDR3 totals 13 residues. The DNA for the CDR3 is TGCAGTGCCCCTTGGGACGGACCCTATGGCTACACCTTC. Translating gives CSAPWDGPYGYTF.

J is TRBJ2-1 and V is TRBV4-3; 7 bases line up with TRBD2. V gave up 0 bases and J gave up 10 bases; unmatched junction bases: 21. There are 19 residues in the CDR3. Germline assignment: CDR1 LGHNA and CDR2 YSLEER. CDR3 DNA: TGCGCCAGCAGCCAAGATTTTAGGGCGGGAGCGGGACTTAATCGCGAGCAGTTCTTC. As protein: CASSQDFRAGAGLNREQFF.

The chain uses TRBV7-8 and TRBJ1-5; D gene uncertain. The V end was cut by 3 bases, the J end by 4 bases, with 10 bases between. The CDR3 has 14 residues. Germline CDR1 is SGHVS and CDR2 is FQNEAQ. CDR3 region: CASSFDLGNQPQHF. In DNA, the CDR3 is TGTGCCAGCAGCTTTGATCTGGGAAATCAGCCCCAGCATTTT.

This clonotype was recorded a few times. The rearrangement joins TRBV19 to TRBJ1-2; a possible D gene is TRBD1 (5 bases). The length of the CDR3 is 13 residues. The V and J ends lost 6 bases and 4 bases respectively, with 12 bases between them. The V gene's germline CDR1 is LNHDA and CDR2 SQIVND (reference sequence). CDR3 DNA sequence: TGTGCCAGTAGAGCGGGGCTAAGCTATGGCTACACCTTC. Protein: CASRAGLSYGYTF.

This clonotype has ten or more counts. The V gene is TRBV25-1, the J gene TRBJ2-7, with D possibly matching TRBD1 (5 bases). The CDR3 has 15 amino acids. The V end was cut by 2 bases, the J end by 1 base, with 12 bases between. The V gene's germline CDR1 is MGHDK and CDR2 SYGVNS. CDR3 region: CASSENSRGSYEQYF. CDR3 DNA: TGTGCCAGCAGTGAAAATAGTAGGGGTTCCTACGAGCAGTACTTC.

This rearrangement joins TRBV7-9 to TRBJ2-2; D gene uncertain. V shed 6 bases and J shed 3 bases, with 5 bases lying between them. The CDR3 is made up of 12 amino acids. Germline assignment: CDR1 SEHNR and CDR2 FQNEAQ (reference sequence). The CDR3 loop is CASRPDTGELFF. The DNA of the CDR3 is TGTGCCAGCAGACCCGACACCGGGGAGCTGTTTTTT. Full variable domain (rest looked up from reference TRBV7-9 and TRBJ2-2): DTGVSQNPRHKITKRGQNVTFRCDPISEHNRLYWYRQTLGQGPEFLTYFQNEAQLEKSRLLSDRFSAERPKGSFSTLEIQRTEQGDSAMYLCASRPDTGELFFGEGSRLTVL.

This clonotype was seen a handful of times. J is TRBJ1-4 and V is TRBV5-1, with 8 bases that match TRBD1. The CDR3 loop spans 18 amino acids. V dropped 0 bases and J dropped 7; count of bases not matched to a gene: 14. The germline V gene encodes CDR1 SGHRS and CDR2 YFSETQ. The CDR3 bases are TGCGCCAGCAGCTTGGCGGCCCCGGGACAGGCCTTTGGTGAAAAACTGTTTTTT. Protein: CASSLAAPGQAFGEKLFF.

This clonotype was seen only a few times. This rearrangement joins TRBV7-9 to TRBJ2-5; tentative D call: TRBD2 (5 bases). This CDR3 comprises 16 residues. V gave up 0 bases and J gave up 4 bases, with 15 bases separating them. Germline CDR1 and CDR2: SEHNR and FQNEAQ (reference sequence). CDR3 sequence reads: CASSLAIVSSGETQYF. CDR3 coding DNA: TGTGCCAGCAGCTTAGCTATAGTTTCGAGCGGAGAGACCCAGTACTTC. The whole variable domain, remainder taken from reference TRBV7-9 and TRBJ2-5, is DTGVSQNPRHKITKRGQNVTFRCDPISEHNRLYWYRQTLGQGPEFLTYFQNEAQLEKSRLLSDRFSAERPKGSFSTLEIQRTEQGDSAMYLCASSLAIVSSGETQYFGPGTRLLVL.

The V call is TRBV18, the J call TRBJ2-5; TRBD1 matches at 8 bases. Germline V gene sequence: CDR1 KGHSH, CDR2 LQKENI. The J segment lost 6 bases and the V segment lost 5 bases, leaving 5 bases of the junction unmatched. CDR3 length: 13 amino acids. Written as DNA, the CDR3 is TGTGCCAGCTCATATGACAGGGGACAGACCCAGTACTTC. Its translation is CASSYDRGQTQYF.

The chain carries TRBV27 and TRBJ2-1, with D possibly being TRBD1 (5 bases). Germline assignment: CDR1 MNHEY and CDR2 SMNVEV (reference sequence). The germline V and J ends were trimmed by 2 bases and 10 bases, with 15 bases remaining between them. The CDR3 is 14 amino acids. The CDR3 DNA reads as TGTGCCAGCAGTTTAATAAGTGGGGCCCTGGAGCAGTTCTTC. This translates into CASSLISGALEQFF.